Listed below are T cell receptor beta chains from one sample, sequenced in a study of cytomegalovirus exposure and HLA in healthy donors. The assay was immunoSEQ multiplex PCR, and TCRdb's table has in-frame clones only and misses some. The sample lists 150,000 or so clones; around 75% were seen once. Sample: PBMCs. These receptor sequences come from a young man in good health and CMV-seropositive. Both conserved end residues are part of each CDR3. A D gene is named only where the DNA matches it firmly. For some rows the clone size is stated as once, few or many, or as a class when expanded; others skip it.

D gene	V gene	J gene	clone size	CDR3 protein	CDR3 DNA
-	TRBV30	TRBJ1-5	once	CAWSVDSGGQPQHF	TGTGCCTGGAGTGTCGACAGCGGGGGTCAGCCCCAGCATTTT
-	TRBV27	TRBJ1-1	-	CASSLVGAVNTEAFF	TGTGCCAGCAGTTTAGTGGGGGCAGTGAACACTGAAGCTTTCTTT
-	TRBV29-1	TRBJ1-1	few	CSVEEPRDTEAFF	TGCAGCGTTGAAGAACCCAGGGACACTGAAGCTTTCTTT
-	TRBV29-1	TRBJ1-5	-	CSVAADAGQPQHF	TGCAGCGTTGCAGCAGACGCGGGTCAGCCCCAGCATTTT
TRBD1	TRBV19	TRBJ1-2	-	CAIPRTGVGYGYTF	TGTGCCATTCCCCGGACAGGGGTTGGGTATGGCTACACCTTC
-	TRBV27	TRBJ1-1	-	CASSFTFSRDLSTEAFF	TGTGCCAGCAGTTTCACTTTCTCCCGGGACTTGAGCACTGAAGCTTTCTTT
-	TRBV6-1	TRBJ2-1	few	CASSRDSLSQFF	TGTGCCAGCAGTCGAGACAGCCTCAGTCAGTTCTTC
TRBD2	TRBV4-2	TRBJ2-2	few	CASSQEAGGYTGELFF	TGTGCCAGCAGCCAAGAAGCGGGGGGATACACCGGGGAGCTGTTTTTT
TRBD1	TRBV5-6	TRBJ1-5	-	CASSFGQGTQPQHF	TGTGCCAGCAGCTTCGGACAGGGGACTCAGCCCCAGCATTTT
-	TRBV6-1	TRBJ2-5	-	CASSPQFVQETQYF	TGTGCCAGCAGTCCCCAGTTCGTCCAAGAGACCCAGTACTTC
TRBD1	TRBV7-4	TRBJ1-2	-	CASSLWDRRPYGYTF	TGTGCCAGCAGCCTTTGGGACAGGCGCCCCTATGGCTACACCTTC
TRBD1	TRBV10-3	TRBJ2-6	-	CAISVPGQSLSGANVLTF	TGTGCCATCAGTGTACCGGGACAGAGTCTCTCTGGGGCCAACGTCCTGACTTTC